The rows below give T cell receptor beta chains drawn from one sample of a study of blood T cells in healthy people across ages. One entry per CDR3 protein, called by TCRdb with MiXCR from the 5' RACE reads. The sample records approximately 800,000 distinct CDR3 sequences, more than 20% being singletons. These data also formed part of another study, on T cells of mothers and their children.

Sample: blood. The receptor set was obtained from a boy aged 10-17 years in good health. The CDR3 runs from the conserved cysteine through the conserved F or W. Each record gives: V gene, D gene, clone size, J gene, CDR3 protein, CDR3 DNA. A D gene is named only where the DNA matches it firmly. For some rows the clone size is stated as once, few or many, or as a class when expanded; others skip it.

TRBV6-6,NA,once,TRBJ1-2,CASSRQASYGYTF,TGTGCCAGCAGTCGACAGGCAAGCTATGGCTACACCTTC
TRBV20-1,NA,NA,TRBJ2-7,CSAREAGTVLLYVGEQYF,TGCAGTGCTAGAGAGGCGGGTACAGTCCTTTTGTATGTGGGCGAGCAGTACTTC
TRBV7-9,TRBD1,NA,TRBJ1-4,CVSSFGTGDEKLFF,TGTGTCAGCAGCTTCGGGACAGGGGACGAAAAACTGTTTTTT
TRBV10-3,TRBD1,NA,TRBJ2-7,CAISEGTGEGEQYF,TGTGCCATCAGTGAGGGGACAGGGGAAGGCGAGCAGTACTTC
TRBV5-1,NA,NA,TRBJ1-1,CASSRDRSRAEAFF,TGCGCCAGCAGCAGAGACAGGAGCCGGGCTGAAGCTTTCTTT
TRBV29-1,NA,NA,TRBJ2-3,CTGAGTTDTQYF,TGCACCGGTGCGGGGACGACAGATACGCAGTATTTT
TRBV9,TRBD1,few,TRBJ1-2,CASSVALGQGYGYTF,TGTGCCAGCAGCGTAGCCCTGGGACAGGGCTATGGCTACACCTTC
TRBV29-1,TRBD2,NA,TRBJ2-1,CSVATSGAYNEQFF,TGCAGCGTTGCGACTAGCGGGGCGTACAATGAGCAGTTCTTC
TRBV2,NA,NA,TRBJ2-5,CASSRSRGAQETQYF,TGTGCCAGCAGTAGGTCACGGGGGGCGCAGGAGACCCAGTACTTC
TRBV4-1,TRBD1,few,TRBJ1-6,CASSQYRGNNSPLHF,TGCGCCAGCAGCCAGTACAGGGGAAATAATTCACCCCTCCACTTT
TRBV7-2,NA,NA,TRBJ1-2,CASSPRTSKDGYTF,TGTGCCAGCAGCCCCCGGACAAGTAAGGATGGCTACACCTTC
TRBV28,NA,few,TRBJ1-6,CASSLLNGKNSPLHF,TGTGCCAGCAGTTTATTAAACGGAAAAAATTCACCCCTCCACTTT
TRBV7-2,TRBD1,few,TRBJ2-5,CASSSLTGSQETQYF,TGTGCCAGCAGCTCTCTGACAGGGTCTCAAGAGACCCAGTACTTC
TRBV20-1,NA,few,TRBJ1-4,CSARESEDEKLFF,TGCAGTGCTCGGGAGAGTGAGGATGAAAAACTGTTTTTT
TRBV28,NA,NA,TRBJ2-1,CASRDPRGEQFF,TGTGCCAGCAGGGATCCCCGGGGTGAGCAGTTCTTC
TRBV7-8,NA,NA,TRBJ2-4,CASSLSVGQGGTLAKNIQYF,TGTGCCAGCAGCTTATCTGTAGGGCAGGGGGGGACCCTAGCCAAAAACATTCAGTACTTC
TRBV6-2/TRBV6-3,TRBD1,few,TRBJ1-2,CASSYSVYRGDYGYTF,TGTGCCAGCAGTTACAGTGTCTACAGGGGTGATTATGGCTACACCTTC
TRBV7-8,NA,few,TRBJ1-1,CGSSLLPLRTEAFF,TGTGGCAGCAGCTTACTCCCCCTGAGAACTGAAGCTTTCTTT
TRBV7-9,TRBD2,NA,TRBJ2-5,CASSLEAGVRGETQYF,TGTGCCAGCAGCTTAGAAGCGGGAGTTCGAGGGGAGACCCAGTACTTC
TRBV20-1,TRBD1,few,TRBJ1-1,CSAMWTGTLPEAFF,TGCAGTGCTATGTGGACAGGGACACTCCCTGAAGCTTTCTTT
TRBV7-8,NA,few,TRBJ2-3,CASSLVLLGSDTQYF,TGTGCCAGCAGCTTAGTTTTGCTGGGTTCAGATACGCAGTATTTT
TRBV5-5,NA,NA,TRBJ1-1,CASSFSWGADTEAFF,TGTGCCAGCAGCTTTTCGTGGGGCGCGGACACTGAAGCTTTCTTT
TRBV4-1,TRBD1,NA,TRBJ1-6,CASSQDWGTGRNSPLHF,TGCGCCAGCAGCCAAGATTGGGGGACAGGGCGGAATTCACCCCTCCACTTT
TRBV30,NA,few,TRBJ2-7,CAWSVGSGHITYEQYF,TGTGCCTGGAGTGTAGGAAGTGGGCACATCACCTACGAGCAGTACTTC
TRBV9,TRBD2,NA,TRBJ2-5,CASSVAVSGRETQYF,TGTGCCAGCAGCGTAGCGGTTAGCGGGAGGGAGACCCAGTACTTC
TRBV3-1,NA,NA,TRBJ2-5,CASSRDGRETQYF,TGTGCCAGCAGCCGGGACGGGCGGGAGACCCAGTACTTC
TRBV20-1,TRBD1,NA,TRBJ1-4,CSARVRGLGEKLFF,TGCAGTGCTAGAGTCAGGGGGCTAGGCGAAAAACTGTTTTTT
TRBV7-2,TRBD1,NA,TRBJ1-6,CASSFRGSSYNSPLHF,TGTGCCAGCAGCTTCAGGGGGAGCTCCTATAATTCACCCCTCCACTTT
TRBV4-3,NA,NA,TRBJ2-5,CASSQDWQGRRETQYF,TGCGCCAGCAGCCAAGATTGGCAGGGGCGCCGCGAGACCCAGTACTTC
TRBV20-1,TRBD2,few,TRBJ2-7,CSARDLAGGPGEQYF,TGCAGTGCTAGAGATTTGGCGGGAGGGCCGGGCGAGCAGTACTTC
TRBV6-2/TRBV6-3,TRBD1,NA,TRBJ1-1,CASSYRQGTIMDTEAFF,TGTGCCAGCAGCTATCGACAGGGTACTATAATGGACACTGAAGCTTTCTTT
TRBV29-1,TRBD2,few,TRBJ2-1,CSVKPAYDSGPYNEQFF,TGCAGCGTAAAACCGGCTTATGATAGCGGGCCATACAATGAGCAGTTCTTC
TRBV6-5,NA,NA,TRBJ2-7,CASSYSHGNEQYF,TGTGCCAGCAGTTACTCGCACGGTAACGAGCAGTACTTC
TRBV28,NA,many,TRBJ2-6,CASSPGSSGANVLTF,TGTGCCAGCAGTCCTGGATCCTCTGGGGCCAACGTCCTGACTTTC
TRBV7-6,NA,NA,TRBJ2-1,CASSLTGSEQFF,TGTGCCAGCAGCTTGACAGGATCGGAGCAGTTCTTC
TRBV5-1,NA,few,TRBJ2-5,CASSRPTEQETQYF,TGCGCCAGCAGCCGCCCGACAGAACAAGAGACCCAGTACTTC